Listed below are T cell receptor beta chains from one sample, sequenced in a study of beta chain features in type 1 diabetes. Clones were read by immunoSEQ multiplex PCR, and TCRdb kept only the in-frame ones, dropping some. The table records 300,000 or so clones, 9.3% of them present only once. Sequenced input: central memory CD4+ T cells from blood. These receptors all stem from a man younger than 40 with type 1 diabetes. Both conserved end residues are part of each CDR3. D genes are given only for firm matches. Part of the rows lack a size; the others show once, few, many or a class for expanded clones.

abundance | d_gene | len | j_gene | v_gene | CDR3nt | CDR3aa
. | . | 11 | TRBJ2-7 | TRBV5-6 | TGTGCCAGCAGCTCCGCGTCGGGGGCTCTCTTC | CASSSASGALF
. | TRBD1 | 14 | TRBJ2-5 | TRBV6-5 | TGTGCCAGCAGTTACTCCGGGACAGCTTGGACCCAGTACTTC | CASSYSGTAWTQYF
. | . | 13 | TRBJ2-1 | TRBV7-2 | TGTGCCAGCAGCTTAACGATCCACAATGAGCAGTTCTTC | CASSLTIHNEQFF
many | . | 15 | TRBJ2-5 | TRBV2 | TGTGCCAGCAGTGAAGCGAGTGCACAGCAAGAGACCCAGTACTTC | CASSEASAQQETQYF
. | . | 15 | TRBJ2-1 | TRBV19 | TGTGCCAGTAGTATCTATGAGACACAACGCGATGAGCAGTTCTTC | CASSIYETQRDEQFF
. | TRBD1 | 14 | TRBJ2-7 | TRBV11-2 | TGTGCCAGCAGCATTCCGGGACAGGACTACGAGCAGTACTTC | CASSIPGQDYEQYF
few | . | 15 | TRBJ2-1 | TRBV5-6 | TGTGCCAGCTGTGAGGCGGTCCTGAGCTACAATGAGCAGTTCTTC | CASCEAVLSYNEQFF
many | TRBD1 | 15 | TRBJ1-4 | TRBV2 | TGTGCCAGCAGTGAATTAGGACAGGATAATGAAAAACTGTTTTTT | CASSELGQDNEKLFF
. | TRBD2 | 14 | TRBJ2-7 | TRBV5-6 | TGTGCCAGCAGCGGGTTAGCGGGGGGCGGCGAGCAGTACTTC | CASSGLAGGGEQYF
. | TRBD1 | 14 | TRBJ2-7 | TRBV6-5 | TGTGCCAGCAGTTACAGGGACAGAGCCTACGAGCAGTACTTC | CASSYRDRAYEQYF
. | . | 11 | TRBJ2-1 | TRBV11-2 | TGTGCCAGCACCCAAATGGGAAGGCAGTTCTTC | CASTQMGRQFF
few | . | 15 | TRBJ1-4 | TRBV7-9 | TGTGCCAGCAGCTTAGTCGCAGCCGGAAATGAAAAACTGTTTTTT | CASSLVAAGNEKLFF
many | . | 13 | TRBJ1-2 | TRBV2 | TGTGCCGGTTACAGGGAAGTTAACTATGGCTACACCTTC | CAGYREVNYGYTF
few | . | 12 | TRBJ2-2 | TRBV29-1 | TGCAGCGTGAACAGAAACACCGGGGAGCTGTTTTTT | CSVNRNTGELFF
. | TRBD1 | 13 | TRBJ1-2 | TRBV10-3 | TGTGCCACCCTACAGCGGACAGGGTATGGCTACACCTTC | CATLQRTGYGYTF
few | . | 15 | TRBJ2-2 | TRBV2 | TGTGCCAGCCATGGACGGTCGACGGTCGGCGGGGAGCTGTTTTTT | CASHGRSTVGGELFF
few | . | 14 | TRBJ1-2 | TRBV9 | TGTGCCAGCAGCGTAGGCTCAGGGTACGCGGGCTACACCTTC | CASSVGSGYAGYTF
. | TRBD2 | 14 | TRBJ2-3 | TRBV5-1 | TGCGCCAGCAGCCTAGCGGGGACAACGGATACGCAGTATTTT | CASSLAGTTDTQYF
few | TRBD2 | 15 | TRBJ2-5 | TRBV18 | TGTGCCAGCTCACCTCCGGGACTAGCTAAAGAGACCCAGTACTTC | CASSPPGLAKETQYF
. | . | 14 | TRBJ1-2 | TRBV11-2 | TGTGCCAGCAGCTTAGAGGGGGCTTTATATGGCTACACCTTC | CASSLEGALYGYTF